The 31 T cell receptor beta chains below all came from one sample that was sequenced in a study of Graves' ophthalmopathy and Graves' hyperthyroidism. RNA transcripts served as template for amplifying TCR beta CDR3 sequences. First-round RT-PCR used HTBI primers; second-round multiplex PCR followed. MiXCR, run by TCRdb on the multiplex PCR reads, gives a single entry per CDR3 protein. The sample lists 200,000 to 250,000 distinct CDR3 sequences; 20% to 25% were seen once. The sample was peripheral blood. The receptor set was obtained from a woman between 50 and 59 years old with Graves' ophthalmopathy.

This clonotype has a handful of counts. This chain connects TRBV28 to TRBJ2-3, with 8 bases aligning to TRBD2. J lost 4 bases, V lost 3 bases, and 12 bases had no gene match. Germline assignment: CDR1 MDHEN and CDR2 SYDVKM. This CDR3 region has 17 residues. CDR3 region: CASSFTGRVTFPDTQYF. CDR3 DNA: TGTGCCAGCAGTTTTACCGGGAGGGTCACCTTCCCAGATACGCAGTATTTT.

This clonotype was found many times. The chain links TRBV19 to TRBJ2-7; the match to TRBD1 covers 11 bases. Germline V gives CDR1 LNHDA, CDR2 SQIVND (reference sequence). The CDR3 contains 14 residues. The junction had 5 bases not matched to a gene; V was cut back by 7 bases and J by 3 bases. CDR3 DNA: TGTGCCAGTACCCCCGGGACAGGGGGCTACGAGCAGTACTTC. This encodes CASTPGTGGYEQYF.

This clonotype was observed many times. The V gene is TRBV30, the J gene TRBJ2-7; TRBD1 agrees at 8 bases. Per the germline V gene, CDR1 is GTSNPN and CDR2 is SVGIG (reference sequence). V shed 7 bases and J 4 bases; nucleotides not matched to a gene: 3. This CDR3 contains 11 residues. CDR3 nucleotides: TGTGCCTTTAGGACAGGGTACGAGCAGTACTTC. It specifies CAFRTGYEQYF. The whole variable domain, remainder taken from reference TRBV30 and TRBJ2-7, is SQTIHQWPATLVQPVGSPLSLECTVEGTSNPNLYWYRQAAGRGLQLLFYSVGIGQISSEVPQNLSASRPQDRQFILSSKKLLLSDSGFYLCAFRTGYEQYFGPGTRLTVT.

The chain employs TRBV7-9 and TRBJ1-3; possible D gene TRBD1, 5 bases. The CDR3 length is 15 residues. With 5 bases removed from V and 0 bases from J, the gap between germline ends came to 11 bases. Germline V CDR1 and CDR2: SEHNR, FQNEAQ (reference sequence). The CDR3: CASSPQGLSGNTIYF. The CDR3 DNA is TGTGCCAGCAGCCCGCAGGGTCTCTCTGGAAACACCATATATTTT. Variable domain in full (rest from reference TRBV7-9 and TRBJ1-3): DTGVSQNPRHKITKRGQNVTFRCDPISEHNRLYWYRQTLGQGPEFLTYFQNEAQLEKSRLLSDRFSAERPKGSFSTLEIQRTEQGDSAMYLCASSPQGLSGNTIYFGEGSWLTVV.

This clonotype appeared many times. The rearrangement links TRBV12-3 or TRBV12-4 to TRBJ1-2; D is possibly TRBD1 (5 bases). The V and J ends lost 3 bases and 8 bases respectively, with 16 bases between them. The CDR3 covers 14 residues. This CDR3 reads CASSFQGTNGGYTF. The DNA for the CDR3 is TGTGCCAGCAGTTTCCAAGGGACGAACGGAGGCTACACCTTC.

The rearrangement joins TRBV6-1 to TRBJ1-5; a weak D match, TRBD1 (5 bases). There are 14 residues in the CDR3. Germline V CDR1 and CDR2: MNHNS, SASEGT. Trimming left V 10 bases short and J 0 bases short, with 13 bases between. This CDR3 is CATSKTDSNQPQHF. In DNA, the CDR3 is TGTGCCACGTCAAAGACAGATAGCAATCAGCCCCAGCATTTT.

This clonotype was seen many times. CDR3 protein: CASSQTSGIRKTQYF. As DNA, the CDR3 is TGTGCCAGCAGCCAGACCAGCGGGATCAGGAAGACCCAGTACTTC. The rearrangement links TRBV14 to TRBJ2-5, with 7 bases identical to TRBD2. The germline CDR1 and CDR2 sequences are SGHDN and FVKESK. The CDR3 is made up of 15 amino acids. Losses at the gene ends were 3 bases for V and 6 bases for J; bases not matched to a gene: 10.

The V and J genes are TRBV30 and TRBJ2-5, with D uncertain. V gave up 3 bases and J gave up 4 bases, with 9 bases separating them. Germline assignment: CDR1 GTSNPN and CDR2 SVGIG (reference sequence). The CDR3 has 12 residues. DNA of the CDR3: TGTGCCTGGAGCCCCCGCCCAGAGACCCAGTACTTC. This codes for CAWSPRPETQYF.

This clonotype has ten or more counts. The gene calls are TRBV6-5 and TRBJ2-2; the D gene is possibly TRBD2 (6 bases). Trimming left V 2 bases short and J 6 bases short, with 19 bases between. This CDR3 is 17 amino acids long. Germline assignment: CDR1 MNHEY and CDR2 SVGAGI. The CDR3 protein is CASSYGVWGVQAGELFF. As DNA, the CDR3 is TGTGCCAGCAGTTACGGGGTGTGGGGGGTTCAGGCCGGGGAGCTGTTTTTT.

This clonotype has ten or more counts. V and J are TRBV9 and TRBJ1-2; D is undetermined. The CDR3 spans 9 residues. Germline lookup yields CDR1 SGDLS and CDR2 YYNGEE. V dropped 6 bases and J dropped 4 bases, with 1 base sitting between them. The CDR3 sequence: CASIYGYTF. The CDR3 region has the DNA TGTGCCAGCATCTATGGCTACACCTTC. Full variable domain (outside the CDR3, taken from reference TRBV9 and TRBJ1-2): DSGVTQTPKHLITATGQRVTLRCSPRSGDLSVYWYQQSLDQGLQFLIQYYNGEERAKGNILERFSAQQFPDLHSELNLSSLELGDSALYFCASIYGYTFGSGTRLTVV.

J is TRBJ2-7 and V is TRBV5-1, with D possibly TRBD2 on 5 matching bases. The germline gives CDR1 SGHRS, CDR2 YFSETQ. The V end was cut by 4 bases, the J end by 0 bases, with 17 bases between. The CDR3 has 16 amino acids. In DNA form, the CDR3 reads TGCGCCAGCAGCCTACCACGGGGAGTTAGCTCCTACGAGCAGTACTTC. Its protein is CASSLPRGVSSYEQYF.

This clonotype was recorded at least ten times. The chain employs TRBV5-4 and TRBJ2-7; D remains ambiguous. The length of the CDR3 is 13 residues. V shed 4 bases and J shed 5 bases, with 13 bases lying between them. CDR1 SGHNT and CDR2 YYREEE come from the germline V gene (reference sequence). CDR3 loop: CASSKDPAHEQYF. For the CDR3, the DNA is TGTGCCAGCAGCAAGGACCCGGCCCACGAGCAGTACTTC.

This clonotype came up many times. This rearrangement joins TRBV19 to TRBJ2-6; D unresolved. Germline CDR1 and CDR2: LNHDA and SQIVND (reference sequence). The CDR3 spans 16 residues. Trimming took 3 bases from V and 1 from J, leaving 10 bases between them. The CDR3 is CASSMAGRSGANVLTF. In nucleotides, the CDR3 is TGTGCCAGTAGTATGGCCGGAAGATCTGGGGCCAACGTCCTGACTTTC.

This clonotype was seen ten or more times. This chain connects TRBV7-9 to TRBJ2-5; D gene unclear. This CDR3 has 13 residues. The V and J ends lost 1 base and 1 base respectively, with 4 bases between them. Germline lookup yields CDR1 SEHNR and CDR2 FQNEAQ (reference sequence). CDR3: CASSLDSQETQYF. As DNA, the CDR3 is TGTGCCAGCAGCTTAGACAGCCAAGAGACCCAGTACTTC.

There are many counts of this clonotype. The chain recombines TRBV4-1 with TRBJ2-5, with 13 bases that match TRBD2. The CDR3 is 16 residues long. Germline CDR1 reads MGHRA; CDR2 reads YSYEKL. V lost 0 bases, J lost 5 bases, and 3 bases stayed unmatched. The CDR3 loop is CASSQEGLAGRETQYF. The CDR3 DNA follows: TGCGCCAGCAGCCAAGAGGGACTAGCGGGACGGGAGACCCAGTACTTC.

The sample holds many counts of this clonotype. The chain uses TRBV24-1 and TRBJ1-2; D not resolved. Germline V gene data show CDR1 as KGHDR and CDR2 as SFDVKD. The CDR3 runs 15 residues. Deletions cut 3 bases from V and 0 bases from J, with 10 bases between. For the CDR3, the DNA is TGTGCCACCAGTGATCCTCAGTCAGCTAACTATGGCTACACCTTC. Its protein is CATSDPQSANYGYTF.

The genes are TRBV27 and TRBJ1-5; D might be TRBD1 (5 bases). V shed 3 bases and J shed 9 bases, with 12 bases lying between them. The CDR3 length is 13 residues. Germline assignment: CDR1 MNHEY and CDR2 SMNVEV (reference sequence). The CDR3 is CASSFRGWGPQHF. The CDR3 region has the DNA TGTGCCAGCAGTTTCCGGGGGTGGGGGCCCCAGCATTTT.

CDR3 protein: CSVGAGTSGAYEQYF. The DNA of the CDR3 is TGCAGCGTTGGAGCCGGGACTAGCGGGGCCTACGAGCAGTACTTC. The V gene is TRBV29-1, the J gene TRBJ2-7; 13 bases line up with TRBD2. CDR1 is SQVTM, CDR2 ANQGSEA, per germline. The J segment lost 2 bases and the V segment lost 4 bases, leaving 5 bases of the junction unmatched. There are 15 residues in the CDR3.

This clonotype has ten or more counts. The chain links TRBV7-3 to TRBJ2-7, with TRBD1 identical over 11 bases. This CDR3 has 15 amino acids. Germline-derived CDR1 and CDR2 are SGHTA and FQGTGA. V lost 4 bases to trimming and J lost 5 bases; unmatched junction nucleotides: 7. Written as DNA, the CDR3 is TGTGCCAGCAGCTCGACCCCGGGACAGGGGGACGAGCAGTACTTC. Residues: CASSSTPGQGDEQYF.

This clonotype has a count of ten or more. This sequence joins TRBV12-3 or TRBV12-4 and TRBJ2-2; D may correspond to TRBD1 or TRBD2 (5 bases each). There are 17 residues in the CDR3. V dropped 2 bases and J dropped 3 bases, with 16 bases sitting between them. The CDR3 DNA reads TGTGCCAGCAGTTTATTTGGGGGTTTCGAAGACACCGGGGAGCTGTTTTTT. Protein product: CASSLFGGFEDTGELFF.

About this clonotype: One junction end does not reproduce the germline sequence, and a read error may be involved. The chain couples TRBV24-1 to TRBJ2-7; possibly TRBD1 for D (6 bases). The CDR3 contains 14 residues. The germline V gene encodes CDR1 KGHDR and CDR2 SFDVKD. The CDR3 region is CASSEWQGINEQYF. CDR3 sequence (DNA): TGTGCCAGCAGTGAATGGCAGGGGATTAACGAGCAGTACTTC.

The chain joins TRBV7-8 to TRBJ1-1; no firm D call. The V end was cut by 5 bases, the J end by 7 bases, with 17 bases between. Per germline, CDR1 SGHVS and CDR2 FQNEAQ. This CDR3 has 14 amino acids. CDR3 nucleotides: TGTGCCAGCAGCCTCTTTGAGGGCTCGGGTGAAGCTTTCTTT. Amino acids: CASSLFEGSGEAFF.

As concerns this clonotype: A much larger clone is a single base away; this may be a read error. The J gene is TRBJ1-1, the V gene TRBV30; no clear D. V was trimmed by 3 bases and J by 6 bases, leaving 8 bases between them. The CDR3 has 11 amino acids. The germline V gene encodes CDR1 GTSNPN and CDR2 SVGIG (reference sequence). DNA of the CDR3: TGTGCCTGGAGCGATATGGCTGAAGCTTTCTTT. This translates into CAWSDMAEAFF. The full variable domain, completed using reference TRBV30 and TRBJ1-1, is SQTIHQWPATLVQPVGSPLSLECTVEGTSNPNLYWYRQAAGRGLQLLFYSVGIGQISSEVPQNLSASRPQDRQFILSSKKLLLSDSGFYLCAWSDMAEAFFGQGTRLTVV.

J is TRBJ1-5 and V is TRBV11-1; 7 bases fit TRBD1. The CDR3 consists of 17 residues. CDR1 is SGHAT and CDR2 is FQDESV in the germline V gene (reference sequence). Losses at the gene ends were 5 bases for V and 4 bases for J; bases not matched to a gene: 14. The CDR3 here is CASSPEGGRGINQPQHF. The CDR3 nucleotides are TGTGCCAGCAGCCCAGAAGGGGGCAGGGGGATTAATCAGCCCCAGCATTTT.

V is TRBV24-1 and J is TRBJ2-7; TRBD2 is a possible D gene (6 bases). Per germline, CDR1 KGHDR and CDR2 SFDVKD. The CDR3 covers 14 residues. V lost 4 bases, J lost 7 bases, and 16 bases lay in between. CDR3 residues: CATSDPGRAGEQYF. The CDR3 nucleotides are TGTGCCACCAGTGACCCAGGCCGGGCGGGAGAGCAGTACTTC.

This clonotype was picked up many times. The CDR3 nucleotides are TGTGCCAGCAGCCCGCGACTAGCGGGAGGGGGAGTGACCCAGTACTTC. It specifies CASSPRLAGGGVTQYF. The chain carries TRBV9 and TRBJ2-5; TRBD2 agrees at 14 bases. The junction had 9 bases not matched to a gene; V was cut back by 4 bases and J by 7 bases. The germline V gene has CDR1 SGDLS and CDR2 YYNGEE. This CDR3 comprises 16 residues. The whole variable domain, filled in from reference TRBV9 and TRBJ2-5, reads DSGVTQTPKHLITATGQRVTLRCSPRSGDLSVYWYQQSLDQGLQFLIQYYNGEERAKGNILERFSAQQFPDLHSELNLSSLELGDSALYFCASSPRLAGGGVTQYFGPGTRLLVL.

This clonotype was detected many times. This chain joins TRBV5-1 and TRBJ1-1; TRBD1 aligns across 7 bases. J gave up 3 bases and V 4 bases, and 0 bases lay outside the gene matches. Per the germline V gene, CDR1 is SGHRS and CDR2 is YFSETQ. This CDR3 has 12 amino acids. The CDR3 sequence is CASSGTDTEAFF. Here the CDR3 DNA reads TGCGCCAGCAGCGGGACAGACACTGAAGCTTTCTTT.

This clonotype was observed many times. CDR3 DNA: TGCGCCAGCAGCTTGGTCAGTTCGACCCCGCTGGGGGCCAACGTCCTGACTTTC. It is translated as CASSLVSSTPLGANVLTF. V usage is TRBV5-1 and J usage is TRBJ2-6; the D is unclear. Trimming shortened V by 0 bases and J by 4 bases, and 17 bases separated the two germline ends. CDR1 and CDR2 (germline): SGHRS, YFSETQ. The CDR3 is 18 amino acids.

V gene TRBV11-2 combines with J gene TRBJ2-2; D gene ambiguous. CDR1 is SGHAT, CDR2 FQNNGV, per germline. The V and J ends lost 5 bases and 4 bases respectively, with 14 bases between them. This CDR3 comprises 15 residues. The DNA of the CDR3 is TGTGCCAGCAGCACAAGGGCCATAATCACCGGGGAGCTGTTTTTT. Its translation is CASSTRAIITGELFF.

The table lists this clonotype with many counts. The chain couples TRBV20-1 to TRBJ1-2, with a weak D call TRBD1 (5 bases). The germline V gene has CDR1 DFQATT and CDR2 SNEGSKA (reference sequence). This CDR3 contains 14 residues. V dropped 6 bases and J dropped 4 bases, with 18 bases sitting between them. CDR3 in DNA: TGCAGTGCCAGAAATAGCGGGACGGTCTATGGCTACACCTTC. This sequence encodes CSARNSGTVYGYTF.

Details on this clonotype: A much larger clone differs by one base, so this may be a read error. The J gene is TRBJ2-7, the V gene TRBV7-9; the D is unclear. Germline loops: CDR1 SEHNR, CDR2 FQNEAQ (reference sequence). The CDR3 is 14 residues long. Deletions cut 3 bases from V and 6 bases from J, with 15 bases between. In DNA form, the CDR3 reads TGTGCCAGCAGCTTGATGACTGTCGGGTTCGAGCAGTACTTC. Residues: CASSLMTVGFEQYF.